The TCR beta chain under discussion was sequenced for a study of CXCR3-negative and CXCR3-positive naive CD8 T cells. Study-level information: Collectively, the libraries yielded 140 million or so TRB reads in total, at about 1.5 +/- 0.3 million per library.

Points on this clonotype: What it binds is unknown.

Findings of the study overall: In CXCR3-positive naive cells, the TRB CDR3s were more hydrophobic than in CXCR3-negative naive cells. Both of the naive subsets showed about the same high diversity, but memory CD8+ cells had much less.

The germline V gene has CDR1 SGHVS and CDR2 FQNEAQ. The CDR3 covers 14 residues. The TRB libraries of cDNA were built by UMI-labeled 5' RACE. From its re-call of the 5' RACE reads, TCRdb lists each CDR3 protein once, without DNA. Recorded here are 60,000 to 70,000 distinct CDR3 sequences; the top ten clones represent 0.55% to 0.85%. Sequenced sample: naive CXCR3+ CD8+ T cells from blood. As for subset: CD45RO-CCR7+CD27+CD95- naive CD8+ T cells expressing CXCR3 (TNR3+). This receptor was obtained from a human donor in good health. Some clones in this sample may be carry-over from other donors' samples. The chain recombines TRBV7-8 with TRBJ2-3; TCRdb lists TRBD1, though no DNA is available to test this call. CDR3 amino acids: CASSLTRGADTQYF.